These T cell receptor beta chains were read from a single sample in a study of T cell responses to AZD1222 COVID-19 vaccine. Method: immunoSEQ multiplex PCR; TCRdb's copy keeps in-frame clones and lacks some. The table lists about 84,000 clones, just over 90% of them singletons. The sequencing here drew on peripheral blood, taken 28 days after the second AZD1222 dose. The origin of the receptors is an adult who received the AZD1222 COVID-19 vaccine. Each CDR3 is given with its conserved first and last residue. The order of the fields is clone size, D gene, V gene, J gene, CDR3 protein, CDR3 DNA. The D gene is left open where the match is weak. Some rows have no size entry. The others give once, few or many, or a class for an expanded clone.

NA	NA	TRBV9	TRBJ1-2	CASSQPLDRGYTF	TGTGCCAGCAGCCAACCCCTAGATAGGGGCTACACCTTC
NA	NA	TRBV5-1	TRBJ1-5	CASSLGLGANQPQHF	TGCGCCAGCAGCTTGGGGCTGGGGGCGAATCAGCCCCAGCATTTT
NA	TRBD1	TRBV7-9	TRBJ1-2	CASSPVFRDRVNYGYTF	TGTGCCAGCAGCCCTGTTTTTCGGGACAGGGTTAACTATGGCTACACCTTC
NA	NA	TRBV28	TRBJ1-2	CASSTTTENYGYTF	TGTGCCAGCAGTACCACGACAGAAAACTATGGCTACACCTTC
NA	TRBD2	TRBV6-6	TRBJ2-7	CASSARREGPYEQYF	TGTGCCAGCAGCGCCCGCCGGGAGGGCCCGTACGAGCAGTACTTC
NA	NA	TRBV7-9	TRBJ1-5	CASSFGQPSSNQPQHF	TGTGCCAGCAGCTTTGGACAGCCCAGTAGCAATCAGCCCCAGCATTTT
NA	TRBD2	TRBV9	TRBJ2-2	CASSPTGRLNTGELFF	TGTGCCAGCAGCCCAACCGGGAGGCTAAACACCGGGGAGCTGTTTTTT
NA	NA	TRBV29-1	TRBJ2-7	CSVARGGEQYF	TGCAGCGTTGCCAGGGGAGGCGAGCAGTACTTC
NA	TRBD2	TRBV5-1	TRBJ2-7	CASSLGGTSGTYEQYF	TGCGCCAGCAGCTTGGGGGGGACTAGCGGTACCTACGAGCAGTACTTC
few	NA	TRBV9	TRBJ2-5	CASSKGDTQETQYF	TGTGCCAGCAGCAAGGGGGACACCCAAGAGACCCAGTACTTC
NA	NA	TRBV18	TRBJ2-2	CASSPRGITPTGELFF	TGTGCCAGCTCACCGAGGGGGATTACTCCCACCGGGGAGCTGTTTTTT
NA	NA	TRBV7-3	TRBJ1-6	CASSLTGGGSPLHF	TGTGCCAGCAGCTTAACCGGGGGTGGCTCACCCCTCCACTTT
NA	TRBD2	TRBV6-1	TRBJ2-5	CASSVLAGGQQETQYF	TGTGCCAGCAGTGTACTAGCGGGGGGCCAACAAGAGACCCAGTACTTC
NA	TRBD1	TRBV2	TRBJ1-2	CASIRGDSLYGYTF	TGTGCCAGCATCCGGGGGGACAGTCTCTATGGCTACACCTTC
NA	NA	TRBV9	TRBJ1-2	CASSVGGAARGYTF	TGTGCCAGCAGCGTAGGGGGAGCAGCGCGGGGCTACACCTTC
NA	NA	TRBV5-6	TRBJ1-4	CASSLAGTRNEKLFF	TGTGCCAGCAGCTTGGCCGGGACCCGGAATGAAAAACTGTTTTTT
NA	TRBD1	TRBV24-1	TRBJ1-5	CATSKGTGSVFFQPQHF	TGTGCCACCAGTAAGGGGACAGGGTCAGTTTTTTTTCAGCCCCAGCATTTT
NA	TRBD1	TRBV7-9	TRBJ1-1	CASSSTGTGSSTEAFF	TGTGCCAGCAGCTCCACCGGGACAGGGTCTAGCACTGAAGCTTTCTTT
NA	TRBD2	TRBV10-2	TRBJ2-7	CASRAGTSGYEQYF	TGCGCCAGCAGGGCCGGGACTAGCGGCTACGAGCAGTACTTC
NA	NA	TRBV9	TRBJ1-1	CASSVVGTWNTEAFF	TGTGCCAGCAGCGTAGTGGGGACCTGGAACACTGAAGCTTTCTTT
NA	NA	TRBV2	TRBJ2-2	CASKGTANTGELFF	TGTGCCAGCAAAGGGACGGCGAACACCGGGGAGCTGTTTTTT
NA	NA	TRBV18	TRBJ1-5	CASSSEGISNQPQHF	TGTGCCAGCTCATCAGAGGGGATTAGCAATCAGCCCCAGCATTTT
NA	NA	TRBV14	TRBJ2-1	CASSQAVPAYNEQFF	TGTGCCAGCAGCCAAGCGGTGCCAGCCTACAATGAGCAGTTCTTC
NA	NA	TRBV21-1	TRBJ1-2	CASSQATGDNYGYTF	TGTGCCAGCAGCCAGGCCACAGGGGATAACTATGGCTACACCTTC
NA	TRBD2	TRBV28	TRBJ2-7	CASSPRTSGSYEQYF	TGTGCCAGCAGTCCGAGGACTAGCGGGAGTTACGAGCAGTACTTC
NA	NA	TRBV29-1	TRBJ2-2	CSVQNTNTGELFF	TGCAGCGTTCAAAACACCAACACCGGGGAGCTGTTTTTT
NA	NA	TRBV19	TRBJ1-2	CASSMASGDYGYTF	TGTGCCAGTAGTATGGCCTCGGGAGACTATGGCTACACCTTC
NA	NA	TRBV5-4	TRBJ2-2	CASSSKTVTGELFF	TGTGCCAGCAGCTCGAAGACAGTCACCGGGGAGCTGTTTTTT
NA	NA	TRBV24-1	TRBJ2-4	CATSDGRKNIQYF	TGTGCCACCAGTGATGGACGTAAAAACATTCAGTACTTC
NA	TRBD1	TRBV5-5	TRBJ1-3	CASSFAGRGFSGNTIYF	TGTGCCAGCAGCTTTGCGGGCAGGGGGTTTTCTGGAAACACCATATATTTT
NA	NA	TRBV19	TRBJ2-2	CASSMVASSTGELFF	TGTGCCAGTAGTATGGTCGCTTCGAGCACCGGGGAGCTGTTTTTT
NA	NA	TRBV11-2	TRBJ2-3	CASSLGMQGTDTQYF	TGTGCCAGCAGCTTAGGTATGCAGGGGACAGATACGCAGTATTTT
few	NA	TRBV27	TRBJ2-1	CASSLSSSTSYNEQFF	TGTGCCAGCAGTTTATCATCGAGCACCTCCTACAATGAGCAGTTCTTC
NA	NA	TRBV27	TRBJ1-2	CASSPRGWDNYGYTF	TGTGCCAGCAGTCCGAGGGGTTGGGATAACTATGGCTACACCTTC
NA	NA	TRBV27	TRBJ2-7	CASSHPRTGAYEQYF	TGTGCCAGCAGCCACCCCCGAACAGGAGCCTACGAGCAGTACTTC
NA	NA	TRBV7-9	TRBJ2-7	CASSLGPGPYEQYF	TGTGCCAGCAGCTTAGGGCCGGGGCCCTACGAGCAGTACTTC
NA	TRBD1	TRBV19	TRBJ1-1	CASSGQGGKNTEAFF	TGTGCCAGTAGCGGACAGGGGGGGAAAAACACTGAAGCTTTCTTT
NA	NA	TRBV2	TRBJ2-1	CASSDPGTYNEQFF	TGTGCCAGCAGTGACCCGGGAACCTACAATGAGCAGTTCTTC
NA	NA	TRBV24-1	TRBJ1-2	CATSDSGQGGYTF	TGTGCCACCAGTGATTCCGGACAAGGTGGCTACACCTTC
NA	NA	TRBV6-4	TRBJ1-2	CASTRQAGNYGYTF	TGTGCCAGCACCCGACAGGCTGGGAACTATGGCTACACCTTC
NA	TRBD1	TRBV7-9	TRBJ2-7	CAIRTDRATYEQYF	TGTGCCATCCGAACTGACAGGGCGACCTACGAGCAGTACTTC
NA	TRBD1	TRBV9	TRBJ1-1	CASSPQQGGIGEAFF	TGTGCCAGCAGCCCACAACAGGGGGGTATCGGTGAAGCTTTCTTT
NA	NA	TRBV29-1	TRBJ1-1	CSVYKQPNTEAFF	TGCAGCGTGTATAAACAGCCAAACACTGAAGCTTTCTTT
NA	TRBD1	TRBV5-8	TRBJ1-1	CASSVTTGRNTEAFF	TGTGCCAGCAGCGTGACGACAGGGCGGAACACTGAAGCTTTCTTT
NA	TRBD1	TRBV18	TRBJ2-5	CASSYRGRGETQYF	TGTGCCAGCTCCTACAGGGGGCGAGGTGAGACCCAGTACTTC
NA	NA	TRBV5-1	TRBJ2-1	CASSLGQLDEQFF	TGCGCCAGCAGCTTGGGACAGCTCGATGAGCAGTTCTTC
once	NA	TRBV7-3	TRBJ1-6	CASSLSANNSPLHF	TGTGCCAGCAGCTTATCAGCCAATAATTCACCCCTCCACTTT
NA	NA	TRBV11-2	TRBJ1-2	CASSPQAGRINYGYTF	TGTGCCAGCAGCCCCCAGGCGGGACGCATTAACTATGGCTACACCTTC
NA	NA	TRBV7-6	TRBJ2-7	CASSFSQDEQYF	TGTGCCAGCAGCTTTAGTCAGGACGAGCAGTACTTC
NA	NA	TRBV5-1	TRBJ1-4	CASSLASEGEKLFF	TGCGCCAGCAGCTTGGCGTCAGAGGGGGAAAAACTGTTTTTT
NA	NA	TRBV6-1	TRBJ1-2	CASSERGRPLYGYTF	TGTGCCAGCAGTGAGAGAGGACGGCCACTCTATGGCTACACCTTC
NA	NA	TRBV19	TRBJ2-7	CASSSRGMIYEQYF	TGTGCCAGTAGTTCCCGGGGGATGATCTACGAGCAGTACTTC
NA	TRBD1	TRBV3-1/TRBV3-2	TRBJ1-4	CASSQDRETGGLGDLLGEKLFF	TGTGCCAGCAGCCAAGATCGGGAGACAGGGGGCCTTGGGGATTTATTAGGTGAAAAACTGTTTTTT
few	NA	TRBV9	TRBJ1-2	CASSAGYGYTF	TGTGCCAGCAGCGCCGGCTATGGCTACACCTTC
once	NA	TRBV29-1	TRBJ1-1	CSVGRGATTEAFF	TGCAGCGTGGGCAGAGGGGCGACCACTGAAGCTTTCTTT
NA	TRBD2	TRBV9	TRBJ2-5	CASSVGQPGLAQETQYF	TGTGCCAGCAGCGTAGGACAACCGGGACTAGCGCAAGAGACCCAGTACTTC
NA	TRBD1	TRBV7-9	TRBJ1-1	CASRLTGGNTEAFF	TGTGCCAGCAGGTTGACAGGGGGCAACACTGAAGCTTTCTTT
NA	NA	TRBV6-2/TRBV6-3	TRBJ1-5	CASSYPPLGGNQPQHF	TGTGCCAGCAGTTACCCGCCTCTGGGGGGCAATCAGCCCCAGCATTTT
NA	NA	TRBV7-3	TRBJ1-2	CASSIEPGLGYTF	TGTGCCAGCAGCATAGAGCCGGGCCTAGGCTACACCTTC
NA	NA	TRBV28	TRBJ1-6	CASSANLGSPLHF	TGTGCCAGCAGTGCCAACCTGGGGTCACCCCTCCACTTT